The 22 T cell receptor beta chains in this list originate from one sample, sequenced in a study of cytomegalovirus exposure and HLA in healthy donors. Primers for the PCR totalled 60 Vbeta and 13 Jbeta. Profiled with immunoSEQ multiplex PCR; TCRdb holds only in-frame clones, not every one. The repertoire holds over 45,000 clones, with around 81% as singletons. The sample consisted of PBMCs. The receptors originated from a boy younger than 18 in good health and CMV-seropositive.

This chain connects TRBV18 to TRBJ2-2; tentative D call: TRBD1 (5 bases). V lost 2 bases, J lost 4 bases, and 11 bases lay in between. Germline assignment: CDR1 KGHSH and CDR2 LQKENI. The CDR3 is 15 amino acids. The CDR3 sequence: CASSPEQVSTGELFF. Written as DNA, the CDR3 is TGTGCCAGCTCACCAGAACAGGTCAGCACCGGGGAGCTGTTTTTT.

The chain combines TRBV6-6 with TRBJ1-1, with D unclear. V was cut by 7 bases and J by 4 bases, with 7 bases left in between. There are 11 residues in the CDR3. Germline CDR1 MNHNY, CDR2 SVGAGI (reference sequence). The CDR3: CASITSTEAFF. The CDR3 region has the DNA TGTGCCAGCATTACGAGCACTGAAGCTTTCTTT.

This clone was detected a few times. V usage is TRBV7-6 and J usage is TRBJ1-4, with D tentatively TRBD1 (6 bases). Germline CDR1 is SGHVS and CDR2 is FNYEAQ. V shed 4 bases and J shed 7 bases, with 16 bases lying between them. The CDR3 length is 15 residues. The CDR3 bases are TGTGCCAGCAGCTGGGGGCGGAACAGTCGTGAAAAACTGTTTTTT. Translated, it gives CASSWGRNSREKLFF.

This chain joins TRBV5-4 and TRBJ1-2, with 10 nucleotides matching TRBD1. Germline CDR1 SGHNT, CDR2 YYREEE (reference sequence). The CDR3 contains 14 residues. V trimming: 3 bases; J trimming: 6 bases; junction bases outside the gene matches: 5. In DNA, the CDR3 is TGTGCCAGCAGCTCCTCCGGGACAGGGGATGGCTACACCTTC. This codes for CASSSSGTGDGYTF. Complete variable domain (other parts from reference TRBV5-4 and TRBJ1-2): ETGVTQSPTHLIKTRGQQVTLRCSSQSGHNTVSWYQQALGQGPQFIFQYYREEENGRGNFPPRFSGLQFPNYSSELNVNALELDDSALYLCASSSSGTGDGYTFGSGTRLTVV.

The V and J genes are TRBV2 and TRBJ2-4; 10 nucleotides match TRBD1. Germline values: CDR1 SNHLY, CDR2 FYNNEI. This CDR3 spans 12 amino acids. The CDR3 here is CAKTGGGNIQYF. The DNA of the CDR3 is TGTGCGAAGACAGGGGGCGGAAACATTCAGTACTTC.

This rearrangement joins TRBV5-1 to TRBJ1-1, with TRBD1 matching over 11 bases. This CDR3 comprises 16 residues. The ends lost 4 bases at V and 5 bases at J; junction bases unmatched: 10. Germline V gene data show CDR1 as SGHRS and CDR2 as YFSETQ. CDR3 loop: CASSRGTGGGGTEAFF. CDR3 in DNA: TGCGCCAGCAGCAGGGGGACAGGGGGAGGGGGTACTGAAGCTTTCTTT.

The chain couples TRBV19 to TRBJ1-5, with 7 bases aligning to TRBD1. The CDR3 has 13 residues. Germline assignment: CDR1 LNHDA and CDR2 SQIVND (reference sequence). V was pared by 10 bases and J by 4 bases, with 7 bases of the junction left unmatched. The CDR3 protein is CATQGQQNQPQHF. The CDR3 region has the DNA TGTGCCACCCAGGGACAGCAAAATCAGCCCCAGCATTTT.

The rearrangement links TRBV5-6 to TRBJ2-7; 10 positions match TRBD2. The CDR3 covers 14 residues. The V gene end was trimmed by 5 bases and the J gene end by 5 bases; junction bases not matched to a gene: 7. Germline assignment: CDR1 SGHDT and CDR2 YYEEEE. The CDR3 loop reads CASSFASGGDEQYF. CDR3 sequence (DNA): TGTGCCAGCAGTTTCGCTAGCGGGGGTGACGAGCAGTACTTC.

J is TRBJ1-2 and V is TRBV9; a possible D gene is TRBD1 (5 bases). Between the trimmed V and J ends, which lost 0 bases and 2 bases, there was a span of 8 bases. Looked up from germline, CDR1 is SGDLS and CDR2 is YYNGEE. There are 14 residues in the CDR3. This chain's CDR3 is CASSVEAGNYGYTF. CDR3 DNA: TGTGCCAGCAGCGTAGAAGCAGGGAACTATGGCTACACCTTC.

The chain uses TRBV5-5 and TRBJ2-2, with 7 nucleotides matching TRBD2. This CDR3 comprises 14 residues. Germline CDR1 reads SGHKS; CDR2 reads YYEKEE (reference sequence). The J segment lost 7 bases and the V segment lost 7 bases, leaving 10 bases of the junction unmatched. CDR3 residues: CASSWGGDHGELFF. As DNA, the CDR3 is TGTGCCAGCTCTTGGGGGGGGGACCACGGGGAGCTGTTTTTT. Complete variable domain (other parts from reference TRBV5-5 and TRBJ2-2): DAGVTQSPTHLIKTRGQQVTLRCSPISGHKSVSWYQQVLGQGPQFIFQYYEKEERGRGNFPDRFSARQFPNYSSELNVNALLLGDSALYLCASSWGGDHGELFFGEGSRLTVL.

This clone showed up just a few times. V and J are TRBV4-2 and TRBJ1-3; D remains unclear. The CDR3 covers 16 residues. The V and J ends lost 4 bases and 8 bases respectively, with 21 bases between them. Germline values: CDR1 LGHNA, CDR2 YNFKEQ. The CDR3 coding sequence is TGTGCCAGCAGCCCCGAGGGTAGAGGGAACACGGACACCATATATTTT. Translated, it gives CASSPEGRGNTDTIYF.

This clone was seen a handful of times. The chain is built from TRBV7-8 and TRBJ1-5; a possible D gene is TRBD1 (5 bases). CDR3 length: 14 amino acids. Germline CDR1 reads SGHVS; CDR2 reads FQNEAQ. Trimming removed 6 bases at V and 4 bases at J, with 13 bases between. This CDR3 is CASSAGRGNQPQHF. CDR3 sequence (DNA): TGTGCCAGCAGTGCGGGGCGGGGGAATCAGCCCCAGCATTTT.

The V gene is TRBV2, the J gene TRBJ1-5, with D possibly TRBD1 on 5 matching bases. V lost 4 bases and J 5 bases, leaving 9 bases between the germline ends. Germline V gene sequence: CDR1 SNHLY, CDR2 FYNNEI. CDR3 size: 13 residues. The CDR3 sequence: CASSVDSDQPQHF. The CDR3 region has the DNA TGTGCCAGCAGTGTTGACAGTGATCAGCCCCAGCATTTT.

The J gene is TRBJ2-5, the V gene TRBV7-2, with a tentative D call TRBD1 (7 bases). The J call may be mistaken, given a closer DNA end match to TRBJ2-7. Germline V CDR1 and CDR2: SGHTA, FQGNSA. There are 14 residues in the CDR3. The CDR3, as DNA: TGTGCCAGCTGGCAGGGGGGCCTATCCTACGAGCAGTACTTC. Amino acids: CASWQGGLSYEQYF.

The CDR3 nucleotides read TGCGCCAGCAGCTTGGTGGGCTCCGGAAACACCATATATTTT. Translation: CASSLVGSGNTIYF. This chain uses TRBV5-1 with TRBJ1-3; D unresolved. Germline V gene data show CDR1 as SGHRS and CDR2 as YFSETQ. The length of the CDR3 is 14 residues. V was cut by 0 bases and J by 4 bases, with 8 bases left in between. Using reference TRBV5-1 and TRBJ1-3 for the parts outside the CDR3, the full variable domain is KAGVTQTPRYLIKTRGQQVTLSCSPISGHRSVSWYQQTPGQGLQFLFEYFSETQRNKGNFPGRFSGRQFSNSRSEMNVSTLELGDSALYLCASSLVGSGNTIYFGEGSWLTVV.

The V call is TRBV28, the J call TRBJ1-5, with D possibly matching TRBD1 (6 bases). The CDR3 has 15 residues. CDR1 and CDR2 from the germline V gene are MDHEN and SYDVKM. Trimming left V 2 bases short and J 4 bases short, with 12 bases between. The CDR3 loop is CASSLHKQGNQPQHF. CDR3 nucleotide sequence: TGTGCCAGCAGTTTACACAAACAGGGAAATCAGCCCCAGCATTTT.

This sequence joins TRBV15 and TRBJ2-1, with 7 positions matching TRBD1. With 2 bases clipped from V and 8 bases from J, the junction kept 6 bases outside the gene matches. Per germline, CDR1 LNHNV and CDR2 YYDKDF (reference sequence). This CDR3 is built from 14 residues. DNA of the CDR3: TGTGCCACCAGCAGATTTGAGGGGGCTGATGAGCAGTTCTTC. Amino acids: CATSRFEGADEQFF.

The V and J genes are TRBV10-3 and TRBJ1-1, with TRBD1 as a possible D gene (5 bases). Trimming stripped 2 bases from V and 1 base from J, with 14 bases between. This CDR3 region has 16 residues. The germline CDR1 and CDR2 sequences are ENHRY and SYGVKD. The CDR3: CAISETKTATNTEAFF. CDR3 in DNA: TGTGCCATCAGTGAGACCAAGACAGCAACGAACACTGAAGCTTTCTTT.

This clone was counted a few times. The CDR3 DNA sequence: TGTGCCAGCAGTGGCGCAGATACGCAGTATTTT. The encoded protein is CASSGADTQYF. V and J are TRBV6-4 and TRBJ2-3; no clear D gene. The CDR3 is 11 amino acids. CDR1 and CDR2 (germline): MRHNA, SNTAGT. Trimming pared 4 bases from V and 4 bases from J, leaving 3 bases between.

The chain combines TRBV6-1 with TRBJ2-1; D not resolved. Germline CDR1 is MNHNS and CDR2 is SASEGT. V shed 8 bases and J shed 0 bases, with 8 bases lying between them. This CDR3 is 13 amino acids long. This chain's CDR3 is CASSPSSYNEQFF. The CDR3 bases are TGTGCCAGCTCACCGAGCTCCTACAATGAGCAGTTCTTC.

The chain combines TRBV7-9 with TRBJ2-5; TRBD2 matches 8 bases. Germline CDR1 is SEHNR and CDR2 is FQNEAQ (reference sequence). This CDR3 has 19 amino acids. V lost 1 base and J lost 5; bases outside the gene matches: 18. The CDR3 sequence is CASSLGVAGPDGEVETQYF. The CDR3 DNA follows: TGTGCCAGCAGCTTAGGGGTAGCGGGGCCCGACGGGGAGGTGGAGACCCAGTACTTC.

The chain recombines TRBV6-4 with TRBJ2-2, with D perhaps TRBD2 (7 bases). The germline CDR1 and CDR2 sequences are MRHNA and SNTAGT. CDR3 length equals 17 residues. Trimming took 2 bases from V and 2 from J, leaving 15 bases between them. This CDR3 reads CASSDGGGTTNTGELFF. In DNA, the CDR3 is TGTGCCAGCAGTGACGGAGGGGGGACTACCAACACCGGGGAGCTGTTTTTT.